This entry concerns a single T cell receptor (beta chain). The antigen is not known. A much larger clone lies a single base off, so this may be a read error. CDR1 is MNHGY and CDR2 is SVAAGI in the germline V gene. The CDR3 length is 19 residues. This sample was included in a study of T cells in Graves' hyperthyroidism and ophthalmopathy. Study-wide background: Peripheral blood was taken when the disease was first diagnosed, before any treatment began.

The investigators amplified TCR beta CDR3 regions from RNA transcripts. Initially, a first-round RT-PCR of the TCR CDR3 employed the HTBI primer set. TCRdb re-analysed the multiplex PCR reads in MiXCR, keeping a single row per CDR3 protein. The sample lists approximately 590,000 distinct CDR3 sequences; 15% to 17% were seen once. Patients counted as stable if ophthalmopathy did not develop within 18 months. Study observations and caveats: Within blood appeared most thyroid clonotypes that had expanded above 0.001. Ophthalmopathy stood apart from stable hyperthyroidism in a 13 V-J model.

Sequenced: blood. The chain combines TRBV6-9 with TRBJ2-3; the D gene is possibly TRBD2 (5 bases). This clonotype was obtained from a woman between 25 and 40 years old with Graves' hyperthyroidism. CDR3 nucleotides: TGTGCCAGCAGTTACTCGAAAATAGATCTAGCCAGGTCAACAGATATGCAGTATTTT. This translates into CASSYSKIDLARSTDMQYF.